One and the same sample provided the 2 T cell receptor beta chains below, sequenced in a study of radiotherapy plus CTLA-4 blockade in lung cancer. Sequenced by immunoSEQ multiplex PCR; TCRdb stores in-frame clones only, minus some. The top ten clones hold about 6% of a sample with 30,000 to 40,000 clones, approximately 85% of them seen once. The sequences come from peripheral blood, collected from a patient treated with radiotherapy plus ipilimumab. The receptors shown here come from a human donor with non-small cell lung cancer who had stable disease on radiotherapy plus ipilimumab.

CDR3 DNA: TGTGCCAGCACCCAGGTAACTAGCGGGAGGATCCATGAGCAGTTCTTC. This translates into CASTQVTSGRIHEQFF. The V gene is TRBV28, the J gene TRBJ2-1; 12 bases agree with TRBD2. Germline V gives CDR1 MDHEN, CDR2 SYDVKM. Unmatched junction bases numbered 12, after V lost 7 bases and J lost 8 bases. This CDR3 contains 16 residues.

J is TRBJ1-4 and V is TRBV4-3; no definite D call. The CDR3 runs to 16 residues. Trimming stripped 1 base from V and 7 bases from J, with 16 bases between. Germline V gene lookup returns CDR1 LGHNA and CDR2 YSLEER. The CDR3 reads CASSQGGGPRGEKLFF. The CDR3 DNA reads TGCGCCAGCAGCCAAGGGGGTGGGCCCCGGGGTGAAAAACTGTTTTTT.